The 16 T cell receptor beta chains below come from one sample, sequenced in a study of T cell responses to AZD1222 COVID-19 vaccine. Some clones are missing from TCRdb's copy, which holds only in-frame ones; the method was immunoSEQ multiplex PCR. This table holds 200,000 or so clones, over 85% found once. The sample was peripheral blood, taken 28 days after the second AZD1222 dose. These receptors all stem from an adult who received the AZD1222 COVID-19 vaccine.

The CDR3 here is CASSLSGDRGAYEQYF. DNA for the CDR3: TGTGCCAGCAGTCTCAGTGGGGACAGGGGGGCCTACGAGCAGTACTTC. This chain uses TRBV6-6 with TRBJ2-7, with 11 bases aligning to TRBD1. This CDR3 spans 16 amino acids. V lost 5 bases, J lost 2 bases, and 8 bases stayed unmatched. CDR1 and CDR2 from the germline V gene are MNHNY and SVGAGI (reference sequence).

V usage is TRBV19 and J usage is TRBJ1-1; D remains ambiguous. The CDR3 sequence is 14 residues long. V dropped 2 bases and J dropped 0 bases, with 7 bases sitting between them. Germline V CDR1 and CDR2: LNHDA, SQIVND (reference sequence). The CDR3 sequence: CASSITVMNTEAFF. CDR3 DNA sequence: TGTGCCAGTAGTATAACAGTTATGAACACTGAAGCTTTCTTT.

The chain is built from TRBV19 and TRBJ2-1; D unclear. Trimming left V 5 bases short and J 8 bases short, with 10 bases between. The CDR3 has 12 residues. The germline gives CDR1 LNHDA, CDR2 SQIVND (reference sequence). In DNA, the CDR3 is TGTGCCAGTAGTTTTGTCGGGTATGAGCAGTTCTTC. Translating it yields CASSFVGYEQFF.

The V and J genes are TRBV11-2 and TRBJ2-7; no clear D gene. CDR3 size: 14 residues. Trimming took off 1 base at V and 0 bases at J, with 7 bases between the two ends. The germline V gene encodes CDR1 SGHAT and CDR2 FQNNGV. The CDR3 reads CASSLVVSSYEQYF. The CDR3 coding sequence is TGTGCCAGCAGCTTAGTGGTTAGCTCCTACGAGCAGTACTTC. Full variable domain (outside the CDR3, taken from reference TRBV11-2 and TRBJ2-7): EAGVAQSPRYKIIEKRQSVAFWCNPISGHATLYWYQQILGQGPKLLIQFQNNGVVDDSQLPKDRFSAERLKGVDSTLKIQPAKLEDSAVYLCASSLVVSSYEQYFGPGTRLTVT.

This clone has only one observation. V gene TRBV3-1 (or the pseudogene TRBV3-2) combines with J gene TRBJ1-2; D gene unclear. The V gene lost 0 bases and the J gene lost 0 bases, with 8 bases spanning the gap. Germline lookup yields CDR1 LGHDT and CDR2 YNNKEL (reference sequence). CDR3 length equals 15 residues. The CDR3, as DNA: TGTGCCAGCAGCCAAGAGGCAGACCCTAACTATGGCTACACCTTC. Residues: CASSQEADPNYGYTF.

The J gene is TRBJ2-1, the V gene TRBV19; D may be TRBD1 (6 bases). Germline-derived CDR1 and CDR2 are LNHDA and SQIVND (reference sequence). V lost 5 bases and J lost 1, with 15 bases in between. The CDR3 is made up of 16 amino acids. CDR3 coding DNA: TGTGCCAGTAGTGCACAGGGTGTCGGTTCCTACAATGAGCAGTTCTTC. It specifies CASSAQGVGSYNEQFF.

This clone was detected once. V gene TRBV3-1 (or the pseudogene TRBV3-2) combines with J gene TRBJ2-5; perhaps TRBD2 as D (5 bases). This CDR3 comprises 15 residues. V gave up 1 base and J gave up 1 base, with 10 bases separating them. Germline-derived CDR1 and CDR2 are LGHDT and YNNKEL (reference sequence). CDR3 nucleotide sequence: TGTGCCAGCAGCCAAGCGGGCCTAGCCCAAGAGACCCAGTACTTC. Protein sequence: CASSQAGLAQETQYF.

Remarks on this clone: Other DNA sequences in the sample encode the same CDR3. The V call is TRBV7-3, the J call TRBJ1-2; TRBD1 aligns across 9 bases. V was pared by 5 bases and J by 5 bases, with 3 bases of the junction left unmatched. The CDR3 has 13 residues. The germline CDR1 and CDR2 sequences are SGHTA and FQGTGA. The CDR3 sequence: CASSRGQGYGYTF. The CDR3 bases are TGTGCCAGCAGCCGGGGACAGGGATATGGCTACACCTTC.

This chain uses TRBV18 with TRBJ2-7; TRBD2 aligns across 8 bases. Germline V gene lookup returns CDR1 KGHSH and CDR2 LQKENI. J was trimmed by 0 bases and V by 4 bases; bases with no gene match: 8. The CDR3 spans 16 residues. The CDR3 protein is CASSQMTSDSSYEQYF. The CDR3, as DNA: TGTGCCAGCTCACAGATGACTAGCGATAGCTCCTACGAGCAGTACTTC.

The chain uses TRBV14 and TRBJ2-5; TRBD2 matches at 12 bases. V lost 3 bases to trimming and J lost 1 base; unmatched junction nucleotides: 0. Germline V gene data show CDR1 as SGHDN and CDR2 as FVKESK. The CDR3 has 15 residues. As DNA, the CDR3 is TGTGCCAGCAGCCAGACTAGCGGGGGCCAAGAGACCCAGTACTTC. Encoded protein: CASSQTSGGQETQYF. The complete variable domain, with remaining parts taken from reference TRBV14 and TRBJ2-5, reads EAGVTQFPSHSVIEKGQTVTLRCDPISGHDNLYWYRRVMGKEIKFLLHFVKESKQDESGMPNNRFLAERTGGTYSTLKVQPAELEDSGVYFCASSQTSGGQETQYFGPGTRLLVL.

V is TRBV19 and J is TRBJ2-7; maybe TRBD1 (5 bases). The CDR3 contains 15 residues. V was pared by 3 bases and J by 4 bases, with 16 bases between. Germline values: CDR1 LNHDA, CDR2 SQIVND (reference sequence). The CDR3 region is CASSILPAGPYEQYF. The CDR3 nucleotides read TGTGCCAGTAGTATTCTGCCGGCAGGGCCTTACGAGCAGTACTTC. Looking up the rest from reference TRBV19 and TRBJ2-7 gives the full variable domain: DGGITQSPKYLFRKEGQNVTLSCEQNLNHDAMYWYRQDPGQGLRLIYYSQIVNDFQKGDIAEGYSVSREKKESFPLTVTSAQKNPTAFYLCASSILPAGPYEQYFGPGTRLTVT.

CDR3 sequence: CAISDGTGATNEQFF. The CDR3 coding sequence is TGTGCCATCAGTGATGGGACAGGGGCTACCAATGAGCAGTTCTTC. The chain joins TRBV10-3 to TRBJ2-1, with TRBD1 matching 10 bases. This CDR3 is built from 15 residues. CDR1 and CDR2 (germline): ENHRY, SYGVKD. J was trimmed by 6 bases and V by 3 bases; bases with no gene match: 5.

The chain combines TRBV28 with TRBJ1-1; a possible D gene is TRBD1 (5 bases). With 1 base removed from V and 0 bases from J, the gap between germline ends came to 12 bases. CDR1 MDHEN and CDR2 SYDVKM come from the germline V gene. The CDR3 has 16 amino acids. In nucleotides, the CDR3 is TGTGCCAGCAGTTTATTGGGTCGGGGGGTGAACACTGAAGCTTTCTTT. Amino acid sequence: CASSLLGRGVNTEAFF.

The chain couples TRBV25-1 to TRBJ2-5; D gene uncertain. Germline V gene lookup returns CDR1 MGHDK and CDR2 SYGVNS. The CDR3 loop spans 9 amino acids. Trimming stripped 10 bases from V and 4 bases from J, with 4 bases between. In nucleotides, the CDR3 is TGTGCCACGGGAGAGACCCAGTACTTC. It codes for CATGETQYF. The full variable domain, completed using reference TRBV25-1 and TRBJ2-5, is EADIYQTPRYLVIGTGKKITLECSQTMGHDKMYWYQQDPGMELHLIHYSYGVNSTEKGDLSSESTVSRIRTEHFPLTLESARPSHTSQYLCATGETQYFGPGTRLLVL.

The CDR3 loop is CAWSTGFYATNEKLFF. The CDR3 DNA reads TGTGCCTGGAGTACTGGCTTCTATGCAACTAATGAAAAACTGTTTTTT. The gene calls are TRBV30 and TRBJ1-4; the D is unclear. The CDR3 sequence is 16 residues long. Germline V gene data show CDR1 as GTSNPN and CDR2 as SVGIG (reference sequence). Trimming left V 2 bases short and J 0 bases short, with 13 bases between.

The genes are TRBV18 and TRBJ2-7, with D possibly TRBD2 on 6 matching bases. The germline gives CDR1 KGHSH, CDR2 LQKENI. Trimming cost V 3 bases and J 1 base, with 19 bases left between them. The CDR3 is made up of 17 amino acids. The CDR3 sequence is CASSPLSAGPASYEQYF. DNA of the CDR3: TGTGCCAGCTCACCTCTTTCTGCGGGACCCGCATCCTACGAGCAGTACTTC. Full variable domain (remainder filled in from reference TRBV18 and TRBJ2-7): NAGVMQNPRHLVRRRGQEARLRCSPMKGHSHVYWYRQLPEEGLKFMVYLQKENIIDESGMPKERFSAEFPKEGPSILRIQQVVRGDSAAYFCASSPLSAGPASYEQYFGPGTRLTVT.